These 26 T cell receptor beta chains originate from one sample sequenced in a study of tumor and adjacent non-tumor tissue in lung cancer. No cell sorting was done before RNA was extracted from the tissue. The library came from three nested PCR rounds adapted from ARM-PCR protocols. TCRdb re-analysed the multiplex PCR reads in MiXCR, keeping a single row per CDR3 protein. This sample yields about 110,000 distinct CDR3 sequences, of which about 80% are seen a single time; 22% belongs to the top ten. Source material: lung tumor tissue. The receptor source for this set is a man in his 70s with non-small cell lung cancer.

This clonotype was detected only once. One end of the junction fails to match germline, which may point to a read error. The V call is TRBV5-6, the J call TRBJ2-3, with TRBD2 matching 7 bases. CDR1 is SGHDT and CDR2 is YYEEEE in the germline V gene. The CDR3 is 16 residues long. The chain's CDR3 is CASSLGLVAGIDMQFF. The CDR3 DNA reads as TGTGCCAGCAGCTTAGGTCTCGTAGCGGGTATAGATATGCAGTTTTTT.

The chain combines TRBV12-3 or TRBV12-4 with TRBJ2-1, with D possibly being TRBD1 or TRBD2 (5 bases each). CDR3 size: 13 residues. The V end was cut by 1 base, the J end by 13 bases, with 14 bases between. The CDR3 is CASSLVSGTHQFF. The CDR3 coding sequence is TGTGCCAGCAGTTTAGTCTCTGGGACCCACCAGTTCTTC.

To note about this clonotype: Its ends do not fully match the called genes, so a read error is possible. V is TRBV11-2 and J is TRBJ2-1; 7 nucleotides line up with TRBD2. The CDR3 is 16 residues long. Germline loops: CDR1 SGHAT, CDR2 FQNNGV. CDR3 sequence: CASSKTSESTYNEQLF. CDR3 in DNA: TGTGCCAGCAGCAAAACTAGCGAGAGTACCTACAATGAGCAGCTCTTC.

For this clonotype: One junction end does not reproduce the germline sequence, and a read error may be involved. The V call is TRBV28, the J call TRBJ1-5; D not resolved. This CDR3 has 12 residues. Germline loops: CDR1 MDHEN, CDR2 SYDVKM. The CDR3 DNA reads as TGTGCCAGCAGACATGAAAATCAGCCCCAGCATTTC. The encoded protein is CASRHENQPQHF.

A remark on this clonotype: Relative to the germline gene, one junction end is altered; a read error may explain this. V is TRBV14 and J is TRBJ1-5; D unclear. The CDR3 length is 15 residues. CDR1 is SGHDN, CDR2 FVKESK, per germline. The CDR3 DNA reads TGTGCCAGCGGCCAAGACATCAGGCGTCCTCAGCCCCAGCATTTT. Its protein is CASGQDIRRPQPQHF. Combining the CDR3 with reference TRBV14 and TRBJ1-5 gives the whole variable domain EAGVTQFPSHSVIEKGQTVTLRCDPISGHDNLYWYRRVMGKEIKFLLHFVKESKQDESGMPNNRFLAERTGGTYSTLKVQPAELEDSGVYFCASGQDIRRPQPQHFGDGTRLSIL.

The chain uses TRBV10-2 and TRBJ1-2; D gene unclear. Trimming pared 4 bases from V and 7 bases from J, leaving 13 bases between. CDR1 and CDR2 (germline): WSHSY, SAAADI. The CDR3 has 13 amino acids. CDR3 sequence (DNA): TGCGCCAGCAGTGTGTTTAGAGAGGGTGGCTACACCTTC. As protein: CASSVFREGGYTF.

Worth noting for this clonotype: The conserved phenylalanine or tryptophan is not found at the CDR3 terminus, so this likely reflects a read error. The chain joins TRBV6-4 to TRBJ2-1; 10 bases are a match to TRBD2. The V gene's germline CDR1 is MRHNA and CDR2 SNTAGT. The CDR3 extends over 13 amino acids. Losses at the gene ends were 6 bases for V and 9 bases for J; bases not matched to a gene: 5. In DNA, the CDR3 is TGTGCCAGCAGCGGACTAGCGGAGGGTGAGCAGTTCTAC. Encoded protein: CASSGLAEGEQFY.

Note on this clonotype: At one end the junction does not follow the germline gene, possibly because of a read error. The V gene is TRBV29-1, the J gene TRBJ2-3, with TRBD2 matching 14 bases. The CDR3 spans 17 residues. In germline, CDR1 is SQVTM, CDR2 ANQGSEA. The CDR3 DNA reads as TGCAGCGTGCACGGACTAGCGGGAGGTGGGATCACAGATATGCAGTATTTT. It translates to CSVHGLAGGGITDMQYF.

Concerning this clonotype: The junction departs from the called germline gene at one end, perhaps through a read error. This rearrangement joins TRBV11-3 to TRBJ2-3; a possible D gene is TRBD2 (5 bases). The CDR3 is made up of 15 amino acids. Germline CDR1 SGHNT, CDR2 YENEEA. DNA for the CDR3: TGTGTCAACACCCGTCGGGAAGTAATCACAGATCCGCAGTATTTT. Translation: CVNTRREVITDPQYF.

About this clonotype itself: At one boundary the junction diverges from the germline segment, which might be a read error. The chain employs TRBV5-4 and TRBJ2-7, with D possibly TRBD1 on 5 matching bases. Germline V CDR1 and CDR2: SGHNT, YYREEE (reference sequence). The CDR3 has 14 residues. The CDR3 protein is CASNLAGQAYEQYF. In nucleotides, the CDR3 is TGTGCCAGCAACTTGGCCGGACAAGCCTACGAGCAATACTTC.

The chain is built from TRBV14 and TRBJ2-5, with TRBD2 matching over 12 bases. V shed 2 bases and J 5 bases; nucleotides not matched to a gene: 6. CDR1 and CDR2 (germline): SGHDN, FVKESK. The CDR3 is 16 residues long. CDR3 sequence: CASSQWTSGKHETQYF. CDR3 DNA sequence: TGTGCCAGCAGCCAATGGACTAGCGGGAAACATGAGACCCAGTACTTC.

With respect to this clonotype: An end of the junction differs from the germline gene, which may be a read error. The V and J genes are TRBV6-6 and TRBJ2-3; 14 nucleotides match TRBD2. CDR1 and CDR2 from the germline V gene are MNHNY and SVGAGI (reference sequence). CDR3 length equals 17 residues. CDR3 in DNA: TGTGCCAGCAGGCCCAATCCGGGACTAGCGGGAGTAAATACACAGTATTTT. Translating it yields CASRPNPGLAGVNTQYF.

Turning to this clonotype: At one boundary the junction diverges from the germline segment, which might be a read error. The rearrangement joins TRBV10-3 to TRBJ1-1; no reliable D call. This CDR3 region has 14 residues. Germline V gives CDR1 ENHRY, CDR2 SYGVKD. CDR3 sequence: CAMSESEVNTEAFF. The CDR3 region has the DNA TGTGCCATGAGTGAGTCAGAAGTAAACACCGAAGCTTTCTTT.

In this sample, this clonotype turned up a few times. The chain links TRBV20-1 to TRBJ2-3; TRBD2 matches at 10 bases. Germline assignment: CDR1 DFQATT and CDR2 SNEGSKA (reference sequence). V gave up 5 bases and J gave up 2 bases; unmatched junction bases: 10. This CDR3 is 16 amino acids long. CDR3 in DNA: TGCAGTGCTCGAGGGGAAAGCGGGGGGGCCACAGATACGCAGTATTTT. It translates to CSARGESGGATDTQYF.

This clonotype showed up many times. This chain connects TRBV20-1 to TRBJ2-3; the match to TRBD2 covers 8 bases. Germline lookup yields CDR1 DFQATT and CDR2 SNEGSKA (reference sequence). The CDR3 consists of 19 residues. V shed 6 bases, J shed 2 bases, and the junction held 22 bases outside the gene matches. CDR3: CSAFAGPGTREAHTDTQYF. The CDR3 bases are TGCAGTGCCTTCGCAGGACCCGGAACGCGGGAGGCCCACACAGATACGCAGTATTTT.

CDR3 in DNA: TGTGCCAGCAGGTCCAGTCAACCAGACTACACCTTC. This gives the protein CASRSSQPDYTF. The J gene is TRBJ1-2, the V gene TRBV7-9; no clear D. CDR1 is SEHNR, CDR2 FQNEAQ, per germline (reference sequence). Trimming removed 6 bases at V and 10 bases at J, with 15 bases between. This CDR3 is 12 amino acids long.

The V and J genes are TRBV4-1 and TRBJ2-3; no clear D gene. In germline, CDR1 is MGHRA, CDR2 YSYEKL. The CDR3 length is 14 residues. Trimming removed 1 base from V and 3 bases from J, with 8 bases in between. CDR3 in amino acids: CASSQAVYTDTQYF. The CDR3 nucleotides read TGCGCCAGCAGCCAAGCCGTCTATACAGATACGCAGTATTTT.

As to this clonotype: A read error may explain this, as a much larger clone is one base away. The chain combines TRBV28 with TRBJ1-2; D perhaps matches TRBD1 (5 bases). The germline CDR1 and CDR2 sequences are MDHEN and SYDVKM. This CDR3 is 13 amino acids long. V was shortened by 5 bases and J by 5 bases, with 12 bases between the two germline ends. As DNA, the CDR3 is TGTGCCAGCAGTGGACGGGGGGAGTATGGCTACACCTTC. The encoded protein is CASSGRGEYGYTF.

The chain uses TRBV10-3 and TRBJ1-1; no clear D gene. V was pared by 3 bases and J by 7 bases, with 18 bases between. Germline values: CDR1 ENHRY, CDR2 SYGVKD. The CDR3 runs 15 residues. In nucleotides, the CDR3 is TGTGCCATCAGTGACAATGGGCAGGCGGGCATTGAAGCTTTCTTT. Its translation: CAISDNGQAGIEAFF.

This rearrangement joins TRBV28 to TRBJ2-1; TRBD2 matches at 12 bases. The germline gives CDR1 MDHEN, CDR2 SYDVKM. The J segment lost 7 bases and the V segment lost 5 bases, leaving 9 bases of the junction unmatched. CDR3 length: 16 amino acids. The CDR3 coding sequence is TGTGCCAGCAGTCCACGGGGGCTAGCGGGGGGGAATGAGCAGTTCTTC. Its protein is CASSPRGLAGGNEQFF.

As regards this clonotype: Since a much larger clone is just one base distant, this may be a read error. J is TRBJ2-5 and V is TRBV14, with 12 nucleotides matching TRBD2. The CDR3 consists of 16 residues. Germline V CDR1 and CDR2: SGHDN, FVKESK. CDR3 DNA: TGTGCCAGCAGCCACTGGACTAGCGGGAAACAAGAGGCCCAGTACTTC. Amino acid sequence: CASSHWTSGKQEAQYF.

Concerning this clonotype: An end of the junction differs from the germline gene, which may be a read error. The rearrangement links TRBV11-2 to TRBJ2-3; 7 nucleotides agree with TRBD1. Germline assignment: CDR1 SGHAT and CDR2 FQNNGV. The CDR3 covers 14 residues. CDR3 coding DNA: TGTGCCAACAGCTCACAGGGGTTCTCCGATACGGAGTATTTT. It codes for CANSSQGFSDTEYF. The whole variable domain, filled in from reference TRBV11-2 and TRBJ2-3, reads EAGVAQSPRYKIIEKRQSVAFWCNPISGHATLYWYQQILGQGPKLLIQFQNNGVVDDSQLPKDRFSAERLKGVDSTLKIQPAKLEDSAVYLCANSSQGFSDTEYFGPGTRLTVL.

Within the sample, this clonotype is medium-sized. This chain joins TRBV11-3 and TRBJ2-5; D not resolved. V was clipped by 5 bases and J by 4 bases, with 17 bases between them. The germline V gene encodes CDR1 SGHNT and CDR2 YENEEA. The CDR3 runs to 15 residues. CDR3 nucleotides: TGTGCCAGCAGCAAGACCCAAACCACCCGAGAGACCCAGTACTTC. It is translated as CASSKTQTTRETQYF.

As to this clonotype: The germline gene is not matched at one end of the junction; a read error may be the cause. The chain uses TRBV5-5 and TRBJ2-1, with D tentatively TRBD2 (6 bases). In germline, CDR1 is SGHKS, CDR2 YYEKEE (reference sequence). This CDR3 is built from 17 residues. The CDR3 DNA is TGTACCAGCAGCTTGGCCTTCGAGACTAGCTCCTACAATGAGCAGTTCTTC. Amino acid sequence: CTSSLAFETSSYNEQFF. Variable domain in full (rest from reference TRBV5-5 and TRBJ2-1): DAGVTQSPTHLIKTRGQQVTLRCSPISGHKSVSWYQQVLGQGPQFIFQYYEKEERGRGNFPDRFSARQFPNYSSELNVNALLLGDSALYLCTSSLAFETSSYNEQFFGPGTRLTVL.

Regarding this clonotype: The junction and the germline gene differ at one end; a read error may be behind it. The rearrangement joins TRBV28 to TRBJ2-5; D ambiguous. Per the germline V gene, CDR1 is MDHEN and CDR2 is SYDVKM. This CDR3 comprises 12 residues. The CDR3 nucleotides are TGTGCCAACAGTGTCTGGCAAGAGACCCAGTATTTC. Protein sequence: CANSVWQETQYF.

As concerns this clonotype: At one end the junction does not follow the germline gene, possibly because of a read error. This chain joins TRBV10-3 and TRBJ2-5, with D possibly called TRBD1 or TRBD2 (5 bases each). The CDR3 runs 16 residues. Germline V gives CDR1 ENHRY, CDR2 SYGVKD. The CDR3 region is CAIRIERGPLSGSQCF. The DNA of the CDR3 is TGTGCCATCAGGATCGAGAGGGGCCCTTTGTCGGGGTCCCAGTGCTTC.